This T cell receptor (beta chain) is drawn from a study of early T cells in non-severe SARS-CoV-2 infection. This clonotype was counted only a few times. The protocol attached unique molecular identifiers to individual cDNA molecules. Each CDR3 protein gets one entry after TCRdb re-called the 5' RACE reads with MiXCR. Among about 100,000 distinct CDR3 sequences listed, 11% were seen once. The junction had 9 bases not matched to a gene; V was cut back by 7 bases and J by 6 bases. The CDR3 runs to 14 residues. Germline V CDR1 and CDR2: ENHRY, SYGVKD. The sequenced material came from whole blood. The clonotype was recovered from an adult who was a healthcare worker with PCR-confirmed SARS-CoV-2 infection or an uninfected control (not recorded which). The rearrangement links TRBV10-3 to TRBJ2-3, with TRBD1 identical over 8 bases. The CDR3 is CAINGQGAEDTQYF. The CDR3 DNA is TGTGCCATCAACGGTCAGGGGGCTGAGGATACGCAGTATTTT.